This record looks at one T cell receptor beta chain sequence and its context. The use of a sample-barcoded 5' primer and a J-beta primer mix characterized a second PCR of roughly 7 to 11 cycles. TCRdb fed the 5' RACE reads into MiXCR, producing one record per CDR3 protein. The table has a few hundred thousand distinct CDR3 sequences, roughly a quarter seen once. This sample is part of a study of blood T cells in healthy people across ages. In addition, the sample was reused for a study of T cells of mothers and their children.

Sample: blood. This clonotype originated in a boy younger than 10 in good health.

CDR3 DNA: TGTGCCAGCAGCTGGGAGGGCCCCTATGGCTACACCTTC. Its translation: CASSWEGPYGYTF. The chain links TRBV12-3 or TRBV12-4 to TRBJ1-2; D is unresolved. This CDR3 contains 13 residues. Trimming left V 6 bases short and J 4 bases short, with 12 bases between.